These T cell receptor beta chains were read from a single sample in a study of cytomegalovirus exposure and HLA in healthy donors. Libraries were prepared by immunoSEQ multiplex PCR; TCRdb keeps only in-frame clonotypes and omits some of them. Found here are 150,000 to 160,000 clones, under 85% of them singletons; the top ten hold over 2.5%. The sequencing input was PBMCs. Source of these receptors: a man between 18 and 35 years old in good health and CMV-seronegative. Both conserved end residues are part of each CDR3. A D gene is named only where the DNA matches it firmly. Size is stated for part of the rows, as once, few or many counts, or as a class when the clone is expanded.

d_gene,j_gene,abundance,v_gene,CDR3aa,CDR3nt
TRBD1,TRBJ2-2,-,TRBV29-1,CSVSQGAGNTGELFF,TGCAGCGTTTCTCAGGGGGCGGGGAACACCGGGGAGCTGTTTTTT
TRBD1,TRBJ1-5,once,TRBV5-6,CASSKGTGDQPQHF,TGTGCCAGCAGCAAAGGGACAGGGGATCAGCCCCAGCATTTT
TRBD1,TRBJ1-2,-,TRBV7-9,CASSLTQGENYGYTF,TGTGCCAGCAGCTTAACTCAGGGGGAGAACTATGGCTACACCTTC
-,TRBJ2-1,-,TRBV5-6,CASSLVTGWTYEQFF,TGTGCCAGCAGCTTGGTTACAGGGTGGACGTATGAGCAGTTCTTC
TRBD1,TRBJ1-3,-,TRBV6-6,CASSKDTGGSGNTIYF,TGTGCCAGCAGCAAAGACACAGGGGGTTCAGGAAACACCATATATTTT
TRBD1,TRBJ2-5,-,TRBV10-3,CAISSPGQGDRGTQYF,TGTGCCATCAGTTCCCCGGGACAGGGGGACCGGGGGACCCAGTACTTC
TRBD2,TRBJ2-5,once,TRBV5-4,CASSLGLAGVQETQYF,TGTGCCAGCAGCTTGGGGCTAGCGGGGGTCCAAGAGACCCAGTACTTC
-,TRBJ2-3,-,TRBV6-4,CASSDSRGDTQYF,TGTGCCAGCAGTGACTCCCGGGGAGATACGCAGTATTTT
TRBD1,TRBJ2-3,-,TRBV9,CASSTTGGEGDTQYF,TGTGCCAGCAGCACAACAGGGGGCGAGGGAGATACGCAGTATTTT
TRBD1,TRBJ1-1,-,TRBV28,CASGGQGLNTEAFF,TGTGCCAGCGGCGGACAGGGCCTGAACACTGAAGCTTTCTTT
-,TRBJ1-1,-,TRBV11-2,CASSLDRRGRRTEAFF,TGTGCCAGCAGCTTAGATCGTCGAGGTAGGAGAACTGAAGCTTTCTTT
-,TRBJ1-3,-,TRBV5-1,CASSLDSSGNTIYF,TGCGCCAGCAGCTTGGATAGCTCTGGAAACACCATATATTTT
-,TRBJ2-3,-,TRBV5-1,CASSFAGAGADTQYF,TGCGCCAGCAGCTTCGCGGGTGCGGGCGCAGATACGCAGTATTTT
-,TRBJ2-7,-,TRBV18,CASSPPSALQQYF,TGTGCCAGCTCACCACCGAGCGCACTTCAGCAGTACTTC
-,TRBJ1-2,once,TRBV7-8,CASSPFGGDNYGYTF,TGTGCCAGCAGCCCCTTTGGGGGCGATAACTATGGCTACACCTTC
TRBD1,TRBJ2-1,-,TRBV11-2,CASSSSTGTHEQFF,TGTGCCAGCAGCTCCTCGACAGGGACCCATGAGCAGTTCTTC
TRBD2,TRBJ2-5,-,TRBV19,CASTASGGTWETQYF,TGTGCCAGTACCGCTTCGGGGGGTACCTGGGAGACCCAGTACTTC
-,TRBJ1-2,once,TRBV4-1,CASSQDRGGVRYGYTF,TGCGCCAGCAGCCAAGATCGGGGAGGGGTAAGGTATGGCTACACCTTC
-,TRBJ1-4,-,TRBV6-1,CARTPSGIKVWKLFF,TGTGCCAGAACACCTTCAGGGATCAAGGTCTGGAAACTGTTTTTT
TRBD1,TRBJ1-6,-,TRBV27,CASRTGSGPLHF,TGTGCCAGTCGGACAGGGTCGGGACCCCTCCACTTT
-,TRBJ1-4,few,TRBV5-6,CASSHSTGEKLFF,TGTGCCAGCAGCCATTCCACAGGGGAAAAACTGTTTTTT
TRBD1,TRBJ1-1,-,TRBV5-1,CASSLLFTGGVDTEAFF,TGCGCCAGCAGCTTGTTATTTACAGGGGGCGTAGACACTGAAGCTTTCTTT
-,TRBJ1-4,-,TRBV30,CAWSVGSRAYGGEKLLF,TGTGCCTGGAGTGTGGGAAGCCGGGCCTATGGAGGTGAAAAACTGCTTTTT
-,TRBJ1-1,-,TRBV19,CASSIGDRNTEAFF,TGTGCCAGTAGTATTGGAGACAGGAACACTGAAGCTTTCTTT
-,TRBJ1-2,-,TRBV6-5,CASSTFGDGHGYTF,TGTGCCAGCAGTACCTTCGGAGACGGCCATGGCTACACCTTC